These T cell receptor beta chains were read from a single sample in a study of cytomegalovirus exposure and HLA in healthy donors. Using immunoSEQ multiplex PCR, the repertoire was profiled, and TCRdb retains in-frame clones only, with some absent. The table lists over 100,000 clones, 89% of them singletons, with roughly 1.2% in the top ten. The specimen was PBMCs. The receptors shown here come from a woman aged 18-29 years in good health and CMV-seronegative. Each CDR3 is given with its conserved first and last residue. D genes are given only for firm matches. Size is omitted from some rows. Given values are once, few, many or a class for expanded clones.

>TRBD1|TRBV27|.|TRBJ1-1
CASEDRAIKRAFF
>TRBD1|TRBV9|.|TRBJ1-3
CASSGGGTGNSGNTIYF
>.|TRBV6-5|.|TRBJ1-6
CASSETGGSPLHF
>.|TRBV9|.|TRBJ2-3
CASSPLVVFTDTQYF
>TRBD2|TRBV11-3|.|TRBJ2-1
CASSLTSGGYNEQFF
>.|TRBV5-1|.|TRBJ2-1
CASSLHRGGARDEQFF
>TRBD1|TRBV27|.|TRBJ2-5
CASSRTTGAFYQETQYF
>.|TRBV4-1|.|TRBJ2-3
CASSQEGRDYF
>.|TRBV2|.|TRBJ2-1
CASSESGTDWLGGSNEQFF
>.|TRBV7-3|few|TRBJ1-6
CASSHILRRGQGPLVHF
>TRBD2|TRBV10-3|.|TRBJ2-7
CASGGQNDLYEQYF
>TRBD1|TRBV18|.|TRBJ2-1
CASSPPDRVWENEQFF
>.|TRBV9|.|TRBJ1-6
CASSPGGTDNSPLHF
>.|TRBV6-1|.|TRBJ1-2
CASSLVSRQYYGYTF
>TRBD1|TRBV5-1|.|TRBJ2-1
CASSLDGQGYNEQFF
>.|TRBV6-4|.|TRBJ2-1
CASSGGQNNEQFF
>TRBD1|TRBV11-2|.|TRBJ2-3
CASSPLGGDHTDTQYF
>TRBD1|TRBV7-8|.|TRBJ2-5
CASSLDLGGEETQYF
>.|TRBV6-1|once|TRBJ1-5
CASSDTGIYQPQHF
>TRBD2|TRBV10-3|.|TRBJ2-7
CASTSVSYEQYF
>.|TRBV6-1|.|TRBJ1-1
CASFPGHILNTEAFF
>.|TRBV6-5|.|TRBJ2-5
CASSYVEGVETQYF
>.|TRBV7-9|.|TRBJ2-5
CASSLGRHYLQETQYF
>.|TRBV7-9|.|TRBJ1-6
CASSFWGPNSPLHF
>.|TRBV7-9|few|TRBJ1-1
CASSQAGGNTEAFF
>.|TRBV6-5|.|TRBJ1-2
CASSYSNALGGYGYTF
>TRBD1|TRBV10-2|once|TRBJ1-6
CASQAPGQYNSPLHF
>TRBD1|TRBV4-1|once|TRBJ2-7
CASSQAWRDRAAEQYF
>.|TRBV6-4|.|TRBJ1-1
CASSPRGGLHTEAFF
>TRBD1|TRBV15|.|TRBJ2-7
CATCRDRGSYEQYF
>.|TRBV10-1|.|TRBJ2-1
CASSDFSEQFF
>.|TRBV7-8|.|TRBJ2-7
CASSLDGRGVGQYF
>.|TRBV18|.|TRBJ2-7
CASSPDEGVLRYEQYF
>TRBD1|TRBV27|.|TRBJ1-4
CASSRQGAANNEKLFF
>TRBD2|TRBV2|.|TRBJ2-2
CASPLAGTGELFF
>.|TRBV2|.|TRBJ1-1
CASSDLPTSLNTEAFF
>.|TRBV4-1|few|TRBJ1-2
CASSAHEKGGYGYTF
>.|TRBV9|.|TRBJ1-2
CASSVNLVRSSGYTF
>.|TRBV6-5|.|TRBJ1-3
CASSYSGGDENTIYF
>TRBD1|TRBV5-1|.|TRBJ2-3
CASFSAGGLTDTQYF
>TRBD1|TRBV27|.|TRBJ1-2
CASSSQGGGGYTF
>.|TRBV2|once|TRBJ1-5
CASSEWRTDNQPQHF
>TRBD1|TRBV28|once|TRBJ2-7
CASSLWDRVTEQYF
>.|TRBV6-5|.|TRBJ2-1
CASRDGGRAWNEQFF
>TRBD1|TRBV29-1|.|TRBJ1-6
CSVRQGRGNSPLHF
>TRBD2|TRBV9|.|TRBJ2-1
CASSAGTSGYNEQFF
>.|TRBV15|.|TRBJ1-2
CATSRVRGAGVVRGYTF
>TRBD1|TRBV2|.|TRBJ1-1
CASTVERSGTGRTEAFF
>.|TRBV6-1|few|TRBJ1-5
CASSVGGNQPQHF